One and the same sample provided the 12 T cell receptor beta chains below, sequenced in a study of CD8 T cells in Susac syndrome. The RNA input was roughly 0.45 to 1 ug, and it was reverse transcribed with random hexamers. Using its own MiXCR run on the immunoSEQ multiplex PCR reads, TCRdb lists one record per CDR3 protein. The repertoire holds about 180,000 distinct CDR3 sequences, with 85% to 95% as singletons. Sequenced: CD4+ T cells from PBMCs. The receptor set was obtained from a human donor with Susac syndrome.

This sequence joins TRBV14 and TRBJ2-7; the D is unclear. The length of the CDR3 is 13 residues. Trimming removed 3 bases at V and 6 bases at J, with 12 bases between. The germline gives CDR1 SGHDN, CDR2 FVKESK. The CDR3 protein is CASSQGSGTEQYF. The CDR3 bases are TGTGCCAGCAGCCAGGGGTCTGGTACCGAGCAGTACTTC. Drawing the rest from reference TRBV14 and TRBJ2-7, the complete variable domain is EAGVTQFPSHSVIEKGQTVTLRCDPISGHDNLYWYRRVMGKEIKFLLHFVKESKQDESGMPNNRFLAERTGGTYSTLKVQPAELEDSGVYFCASSQGSGTEQYFGPGTRLTVT.

The DNA for the CDR3 is TGTGCCACCAGCAGAGGTGCGGGGGGCGGGAGGCAATACAATGAGCAGTTCTTC. Its translation: CATSRGAGGGRQYNEQFF. The rearrangement links TRBV15 to TRBJ2-1; 8 bases line up with TRBD2. CDR3 length: 18 amino acids. J was trimmed by 4 bases and V by 1 base; bases with no gene match: 12. Germline assignment: CDR1 LNHNV and CDR2 YYDKDF (reference sequence).

This rearrangement joins TRBV20-1 to TRBJ2-1; 12 nucleotides align to TRBD2. The CDR3 has 15 residues. Trimming took 4 bases from V and 7 from J; bases not matched to a gene: 8. Germline assignment: CDR1 DFQATT and CDR2 SNEGSKA (reference sequence). As DNA, the CDR3 is TGCAGTGCTATTACTCTAGCGGGAGGGGGGAATGAGCAGTTCTTC. Its protein product is CSAITLAGGGNEQFF.

The chain couples TRBV5-4 to TRBJ2-3, with TRBD2 matching over 11 bases. Per germline, CDR1 SGHNT and CDR2 YYREEE (reference sequence). V trimming: 3 bases; J trimming: 1 base; junction bases outside the gene matches: 1. The CDR3 has 15 amino acids. CDR3 region: CASSWGLAGTDTQYF. In DNA, the CDR3 is TGTGCCAGCAGCTGGGGACTAGCGGGCACAGATACGCAGTATTTT.

The gene calls are TRBV6-5 and TRBJ2-6; TRBD2 matches 7 bases. There are 20 residues in the CDR3. V dropped 0 bases and J dropped 0; count of bases not matched to a gene: 11. Germline assignment: CDR1 MNHEY and CDR2 SVGAGI. The CDR3 DNA sequence: TGTGCCAGCAGTTACTCGGCCCCCGCGGGAGTGCACTCTGGGGCCAACGTCCTGACTTTC. This translates into CASSYSAPAGVHSGANVLTF.

The J gene is TRBJ2-6, the V gene TRBV5-1; D may correspond to TRBD1 or TRBD2 (5 bases each). Germline V gene sequence: CDR1 SGHRS, CDR2 YFSETQ. This CDR3 has 16 residues. Trimming stripped 4 bases from V and 0 bases from J, with 11 bases between. This CDR3 reads CASSPGPSSGANVLTF. DNA of the CDR3: TGCGCCAGCAGCCCGGGACCGAGCTCTGGGGCCAACGTCCTGACTTTC.

The sample holds a few counts of this clonotype. This chain joins TRBV18 and TRBJ2-7; 9 bases fit TRBD1. V was clipped by 6 bases and J by 2 bases; unmatched bases: 8. Looked up from germline, CDR1 is KGHSH and CDR2 is LQKENI. The CDR3 is made up of 15 amino acids. The CDR3 DNA follows: TGTGCCAGCTCCCTAGGGACAGGGTCCCCCTACGAGCAGTACTTC. Translation gives CASSLGTGSPYEQYF.

The rearrangement uses TRBV20-1 and TRBJ1-2; tentative D call: TRBD1 (5 bases). The CDR3 contains 15 residues. V lost 3 bases, J lost 5 bases, and 19 bases lay in between. Germline CDR1 is DFQATT and CDR2 is SNEGSKA (reference sequence). The DNA for the CDR3 is TGCAGTGCTAGTAGACGAGGGGCCTACCCATATGGCTACACCTTC. It translates to CSASRRGAYPYGYTF.

V usage is TRBV20-1 and J usage is TRBJ1-2; a possible D gene is TRBD1 (6 bases). The CDR3 runs to 13 residues. Looked up from germline, CDR1 is DFQATT and CDR2 is SNEGSKA (reference sequence). The germline V and J ends were trimmed by 4 bases and 4 bases, with 13 bases remaining between them. Written as DNA, the CDR3 is TGCAGTGCTACCGGACAGTCCTCCTATGGCTACACCTTC. Translation: CSATGQSSYGYTF.

This clonotype was observed a single time. The V call is TRBV29-1, the J call TRBJ2-3; D gene unclear. This CDR3 is built from 11 residues. V gave up 5 bases and J gave up 5 bases, with 8 bases separating them. The germline CDR1 and CDR2 sequences are SQVTM and ANQGSEA. The chain's CDR3 is CSVSSGDTQYF. CDR3 sequence (DNA): TGCAGCGTTTCCAGTGGAGATACGCAGTATTTT.

The V and J genes are TRBV3-1 and TRBJ2-5, with 14 bases that match TRBD2. The CDR3 spans 15 residues. The germline gives CDR1 LGHDT, CDR2 YNNKEL (reference sequence). V lost 6 bases and J lost 5; bases outside the gene matches: 5. CDR3 sequence: CASRTSGRGLETQYF. CDR3 DNA: TGTGCCAGCAGGACTAGCGGGAGGGGTTTGGAGACCCAGTACTTC.

This CDR3 reads CASSLASGPSYNEQFF. In DNA form, the CDR3 reads TGTGCCAGCAGCTTAGCCAGCGGACCCTCCTACAATGAGCAGTTCTTC. This chain uses TRBV7-2 with TRBJ2-1, with a weak D call TRBD2 (5 bases). The germline CDR1 and CDR2 sequences are SGHTA and FQGNSA. This CDR3 region has 16 residues. The germline V and J ends were trimmed by 0 bases and 0 bases, with 9 bases remaining between them.